The 21 T cell receptor beta chains presented below share a single source sample, sequenced in a study of neurological immune-mediated disorders. Each CDR3 protein gets one entry after TCRdb re-called the 5' RACE reads with MiXCR. The sample holds about 62,000 distinct CDR3 sequences, 3.5% to 4.5% seen once. Input material: PBMCs. These receptors all stem from a woman aged 45-65 years with multiple sclerosis.

This clonotype came up many times. The V gene is TRBV5-1, the J gene TRBJ1-5; tentative D call: TRBD1 (6 bases). CDR1 is SGHRS and CDR2 is YFSETQ in the germline V gene. The CDR3 is made up of 15 amino acids. V dropped 2 bases and J dropped 2 bases, with 11 bases sitting between them. The CDR3 reads CASSLGSGGNQPQHF. In DNA, the CDR3 is TGCGCCAGCAGCTTAGGGTCAGGGGGCAATCAGCCCCAGCATTTT.

This clonotype was seen more than once but under ten times. The V and J genes are TRBV20-1 and TRBJ1-3, with a tentative D call TRBD1 (5 bases). The V end lost 0 bases, the J end lost 0 bases, and 6 bases lay between the germline ends. CDR3 length: 14 residues. CDR1 is DFQATT, CDR2 SNEGSKA, per germline (reference sequence). The CDR3 sequence: CSARDTGSGNTIYF. As DNA, the CDR3 is TGCAGTGCTAGAGATACAGGCTCTGGAAACACCATATATTTT.

This clonotype was observed a handful of times. This chain links TRBV5-1 with TRBJ1-5; no firm D call. CDR1 is SGHRS and CDR2 is YFSETQ in the germline V gene. The V end was cut by 0 bases, the J end by 1 base, with 5 bases between. This CDR3 region has 14 residues. The CDR3, as DNA: TGCGCCAGCAGCTTGGGACTGAGCAATCAGCCCCAGCATTTT. It yields the protein CASSLGLSNQPQHF.

This clonotype was counted many times. V gene TRBV29-1 combines with J gene TRBJ1-5; TRBD1 aligns across 10 bases. The CDR3 is made up of 14 amino acids. The V segment lost 3 bases and the J segment 6 bases; nucleotides outside the gene matches: 5. Germline V lookup: CDR1 SQVTM, CDR2 ANQGSEA. DNA for the CDR3: TGCAGCGTTGATGGACAGGGGGGAGGTCAGCCCCAGCATTTT. It specifies CSVDGQGGGQPQHF.

This clonotype was seen many times. The chain combines TRBV7-2 with TRBJ2-1, with no clear D. The V gene's germline CDR1 is SGHTA and CDR2 FQGNSA. Trimming removed 5 bases at V and 6 bases at J, with 8 bases between. The CDR3 spans 12 residues. The CDR3 loop reads CASSRFANEQFF. The CDR3 DNA sequence: TGTGCCAGCAGCCGTTTCGCCAATGAGCAGTTCTTC.

V and J are TRBV25-1 and TRBJ2-1, with D hard to call. The length of the CDR3 is 11 residues. In germline, CDR1 is MGHDK, CDR2 SYGVNS. V lost 8 bases and J 7 bases, leaving 9 bases between the germline ends. DNA of the CDR3: TGTGCCAGCCGTGTAAGGAATGAGCAGTTCTTC. Its translation is CASRVRNEQFF.

Many counts were recorded for this clonotype. This chain joins TRBV15 and TRBJ2-5, with 8 bases aligning to TRBD1. With V trimmed by 2 bases and J by 5 bases, 7 bases remained unmatched. The CDR3 contains 15 residues. The V gene's germline CDR1 is LNHNV and CDR2 YYDKDF (reference sequence). CDR3 nucleotides: TGTGCCACCAGCAGATCCCGGACAGGGTGGGAGACCCAGTACTTC. Residues: CATSRSRTGWETQYF.

Ten or more counts support this clonotype. The J gene is TRBJ2-1, the V gene TRBV11-2; 11 bases fit TRBD2. CDR1 is SGHAT, CDR2 FQNNGV, per germline. J was trimmed by 9 bases and V by 5 bases; bases with no gene match: 9. The CDR3 has 15 residues. CDR3 loop: CASSPTSGSSIEQFF. The CDR3 bases are TGTGCCAGCAGCCCTACTAGCGGGAGTTCTATTGAGCAGTTCTTC.

The rearrangement uses TRBV7-9 and TRBJ2-1; D gene ambiguous. There are 12 residues in the CDR3. The germline V gene has CDR1 SEHNR and CDR2 FQNEAQ (reference sequence). V was pared by 3 bases and J by 10 bases, with 10 bases between. The CDR3 is CASSLPRVEQFF. CDR3 in DNA: TGTGCCAGCAGCTTGCCCCGTGTGGAGCAGTTCTTC.

This clonotype was counted ten times or more. V is TRBV5-5 and J is TRBJ1-1, with a tentative D call TRBD1 (6 bases). Looked up from germline, CDR1 is SGHKS and CDR2 is YYEKEE (reference sequence). The length of the CDR3 is 16 residues. V lost 0 bases and J 7 bases, leaving 19 bases between the germline ends. CDR3 sequence (DNA): TGTGCCAGCAGCTTGGGTTTTGTCGGGGGCGCAGGTGAAGCTTTCTTT. Encoded protein: CASSLGFVGGAGEAFF. Combining the CDR3 with reference TRBV5-5 and TRBJ1-1 gives the whole variable domain DAGVTQSPTHLIKTRGQQVTLRCSPISGHKSVSWYQQVLGQGPQFIFQYYEKEERGRGNFPDRFSARQFPNYSSELNVNALLLGDSALYLCASSLGFVGGAGEAFFGQGTRLTVV.

The sample holds many counts of this clonotype. This rearrangement joins TRBV7-9 to TRBJ2-5; D is possibly TRBD1 (6 bases). Trimming pared 3 bases from V and 5 bases from J, leaving 13 bases between. CDR3 length equals 14 residues. CDR1 SEHNR and CDR2 FQNEAQ come from the germline V gene (reference sequence). Here the CDR3 reads CASSFRTARETQYF. The CDR3 DNA follows: TGTGCCAGCAGCTTTAGGACAGCTAGGGAGACCCAGTACTTC.

This clonotype was found many times. The J gene is TRBJ2-3, the V gene TRBV24-1; D is undetermined. Germline V gives CDR1 KGHDR, CDR2 SFDVKD. The CDR3 has 14 amino acids. V was clipped by 7 bases and J by 1 base, with 11 bases between them. CDR3 DNA: TGTGCCACCAGCTGGAGTACGGGCACAGATACGCAGTATTTT. It encodes CATSWSTGTDTQYF.

Many counts were recorded for this clonotype. The V and J genes are TRBV5-6 and TRBJ2-2, with 11 bases aligning to TRBD2. Germline V lookup: CDR1 SGHDT, CDR2 YYEEEE. Trimming removed 2 bases from V and 7 bases from J; junction bases left unmatched: 1. The CDR3 covers 14 residues. The CDR3 protein is CASSLLAGDGELFF. The CDR3 coding sequence is TGTGCCAGCAGCTTACTAGCGGGGGACGGGGAGCTGTTTTTT.

The chain uses TRBV7-3 and TRBJ2-1; 11 bases are shared with TRBD2. This CDR3 is 15 amino acids long. The germline V gene has CDR1 SGHTA and CDR2 FQGTGA. The V segment lost 5 bases and the J segment 3 bases; nucleotides outside the gene matches: 3. The DNA of the CDR3 is TGTGCCAGCAGCCCACTAGCGGGAGACTACAATGAGCAGTTCTTC. This sequence encodes CASSPLAGDYNEQFF. Complete variable domain (other parts from reference TRBV7-3 and TRBJ2-1): GAGVSQTPSNKVTEKGKYVELRCDPISGHTALYWYRQSLGQGPEFLIYFQGTGAADDSGLPNDRFFAVRPEGSVSTLKIQRTERGDSAVYLCASSPLAGDYNEQFFGPGTRLTVL.

At least ten counts were recorded for this clonotype. The genes are TRBV20-1 and TRBJ2-1; 8 nucleotides match TRBD2. Trimming at V came to 5 bases and at J to 10 bases, leaving 13 bases not matched to a gene. CDR1 and CDR2 from the germline V gene are DFQATT and SNEGSKA (reference sequence). The CDR3 has 14 amino acids. CDR3 DNA: TGCAGTGCTCCAACTCGGACTAGCCCCCGGGAGCAGTTCTTC. Translating it yields CSAPTRTSPREQFF.

Regarding this clonotype: A much bigger clone sits one base away, suggesting this may be a read error. The chain uses TRBV11-1 and TRBJ2-4; D not certain. Trimming removed 5 bases at V and 7 bases at J, with 15 bases between. Germline V CDR1 and CDR2: SGHAT, FQDESV (reference sequence). This CDR3 region has 14 residues. The chain's CDR3 is CASSPDRKRNIQYF. DNA of the CDR3: TGTGCCAGCAGCCCCGACCGAAAGAGGAACATTCAGTACTTC.

In its sample, this clonotype was seen many times. The gene calls are TRBV20-1 and TRBJ2-1; unclear D gene. Germline-derived CDR1 and CDR2 are DFQATT and SNEGSKA (reference sequence). The CDR3 contains 12 residues. V lost 6 bases, J lost 4 bases, and 10 bases lay in between. The CDR3 sequence: CSASALYNEQFF. CDR3 DNA sequence: TGCAGTGCATCGGCCCTGTACAATGAGCAGTTCTTC.

In its sample, this clonotype was seen many times. The chain uses TRBV4-3 and TRBJ2-5; no clear D gene. The CDR3 has 13 amino acids. V dropped 0 bases and J dropped 6 bases, with 8 bases sitting between them. Germline-derived CDR1 and CDR2 are LGHNA and YSLEER. DNA of the CDR3: TGCGCCAGCAGCCAAGACCTTCTGAAGACCCAGTACTTC. Residues: CASSQDLLKTQYF.

This clonotype occurred many times. The chain carries TRBV10-3 and TRBJ2-1; 9 bases line up with TRBD2. Per the germline V gene, CDR1 is ENHRY and CDR2 is SYGVKD. The CDR3 loop spans 14 amino acids. The V gene end was trimmed by 7 bases and the J gene end by 4 bases; junction bases not matched to a gene: 5. The CDR3 loop is CAITAGGEYNEQFF. The CDR3 region has the DNA TGTGCCATCACAGCGGGAGGAGAATACAATGAGCAGTTCTTC.

This clonotype has ten or more counts. This rearrangement joins TRBV20-1 to TRBJ2-7; 9 nucleotides match TRBD1. This CDR3 is built from 11 residues. Germline V lookup: CDR1 DFQATT, CDR2 SNEGSKA (reference sequence). V shed 3 bases, J shed 6 bases, and the junction held 0 bases outside the gene matches. As DNA, the CDR3 is TGCAGTGCTAGGGACAGGGGCGAGCAGTACTTC. Its protein is CSARDRGEQYF.

This clonotype was seen at least ten times. The chain combines TRBV20-1 with TRBJ1-3; D is uncertain. CDR3 size: 11 residues. CDR1 is DFQATT, CDR2 SNEGSKA, per germline (reference sequence). Trimming took 0 bases from V and 14 from J, leaving 11 bases between them. Here the CDR3 reads CSARDAGLLYF. As DNA, the CDR3 is TGCAGTGCTAGAGATGCCGGACTCCTATATTTT.